The 30 T cell receptor beta chains in this list originate from one sample, sequenced in a study of T cell responses to AZD1222 COVID-19 vaccine. The data were produced by immunoSEQ multiplex PCR, yet TCRdb's version contains in-frame clones alone and is incomplete. The sample has 130,000 to 150,000 clones, approximately 88% seen once; the top ten hold under 3.5%. The starting material was peripheral blood, obtained on day 0 of MenACWY control vaccination. The receptors shown here come from an adult in good health.

The chain recombines TRBV28 with TRBJ2-4, with 7 bases lining up with TRBD1. The CDR3 has 12 amino acids. Germline V lookup: CDR1 MDHEN, CDR2 SYDVKM. After removal of 5 bases from V and 13 bases from J, the junction contained 8 bases not matched to a gene. CDR3 DNA: TGTGCCAGCAGTGTACGTGGGACAGTCCAGTACTTC. Its protein is CASSVRGTVQYF.

This chain connects TRBV30 to TRBJ1-2; D may be TRBD1 (5 bases). Between the trimmed V and J ends, which lost 1 base and 5 bases, there was a span of 11 bases. The germline gives CDR1 GTSNPN, CDR2 SVGIG (reference sequence). This CDR3 has 13 amino acids. This CDR3 reads CAWSERGGYGYTF. The CDR3 nucleotides read TGTGCCTGGAGTGAACGGGGGGGGTATGGCTACACCTTC.

The chain couples TRBV12-2 to TRBJ1-3. TRBV12-2 is deemed a pseudogene. The CDR3 consists of 17 residues. The CDR3 bases are TGTGCAAGTCGCTTAGTAGCAGCTCCTATCTCTGGAAACACCATATATTTT. It specifies CASRLVAAPISGNTIYF.

This rearrangement joins TRBV9 to TRBJ2-1; D call uncertain. Trimming took off 2 bases at V and 10 bases at J, with 13 bases between the two ends. In germline, CDR1 is SGDLS, CDR2 YYNGEE. The CDR3 has 13 residues. CDR3 in DNA: TGTGCCAGCAGCGTCGCCCTCTCCACGGAGCAGTTCTTC. This translates into CASSVALSTEQFF.

The CDR3 nucleotides are TGTGCCAGCAGAATCGCCTCAGGGGCTCTGGGAGAGACCCAGTACTTC. Protein: CASRIASGALGETQYF. The V gene is TRBV11-3, the J gene TRBJ2-5, with D possibly TRBD1 on 6 matching bases. The germline CDR1 and CDR2 sequences are SGHNT and YENEEA. The CDR3 covers 16 residues. V was pared by 6 bases and J by 4 bases, with 21 bases between. Together with reference TRBV11-3 and TRBJ2-5, the CDR3 gives the full variable domain: EAGVVQSPRYKIIEKKQPVAFWCNPISGHNTLYWYLQNLGQGPELLIRYENEEAVDDSQLPKDRFSAERLKGVDSTLKIQPAELGDSAVYLCASRIASGALGETQYFGPGTRLLVL.

The chain recombines TRBV5-1 with TRBJ1-1; D remains ambiguous. V was clipped by 0 bases and J by 1 base, with 4 bases between them. CDR1 is SGHRS, CDR2 YFSETQ, per germline. This CDR3 comprises 13 residues. The CDR3 DNA sequence: TGCGCCAGCAGCTTGGAAGGGAACACTGAAGCTTTCTTT. Residues: CASSLEGNTEAFF.

The CDR3 is CASSPGGGFAYEQYF. The DNA of the CDR3 is TGTGCCAGCAGCCCCGGGGGAGGTTTCGCCTACGAGCAGTACTTC. V usage is TRBV3-1 (or the pseudogene TRBV3-2) and J usage is TRBJ2-7, with a possible D match to TRBD2 (6 bases). The CDR3 contains 15 residues. The V end lost 4 bases, the J end lost 2 bases, and 15 bases lay between the germline ends. Germline CDR1 and CDR2: LGHDT and YNNKEL (reference sequence).

The rearrangement links TRBV18 to TRBJ2-1, with D tentatively TRBD2 (6 bases). Germline-derived CDR1 and CDR2 are KGHSH and LQKENI. CDR3 length equals 14 residues. Trimming removed 2 bases from V and 7 bases from J, with 12 bases in between. CDR3 region: CASSPVDGGNEQFF. As DNA, the CDR3 is TGTGCCAGCTCACCAGTGGACGGAGGGAATGAGCAGTTCTTC.

This chain links TRBV13 with TRBJ2-5, with TRBD2 matching 13 bases. The germline CDR1 and CDR2 sequences are PRHDT and FYEKMQ (reference sequence). The CDR3 consists of 15 residues. V was clipped by 4 bases and J by 2 bases; unmatched bases: 1. This CDR3 is CASSWGLAGQETQYF. CDR3 DNA: TGTGCCAGCAGCTGGGGACTAGCGGGGCAAGAGACCCAGTACTTC.

The DNA of the CDR3 is TGTGCCAGCAGCTTACCTCTGACATGGGGTTTGGTCAACTTCCAAGAGACCCAGTACTTC. It specifies CASSLPLTWGLVNFQETQYF. V and J are TRBV11-3 and TRBJ2-5; D not resolved. The V end was cut by 2 bases, the J end by 1 base, with 26 bases between. The CDR3 spans 20 residues. Germline values: CDR1 SGHNT, CDR2 YENEEA.

The chain is built from TRBV6-2 or TRBV6-3 and TRBJ1-2, with D maybe TRBD1 (5 bases). The germline V and J ends were trimmed by 2 bases and 5 bases, with 9 bases remaining between them. This CDR3 comprises 13 residues. Germline V gene data show CDR1 as MNHEY and CDR2 as SVGEGT. The CDR3 reads CASSYGWGYGYTF. CDR3 coding DNA: TGTGCCAGCAGTTACGGCTGGGGGTATGGCTACACCTTC.

This rearrangement joins TRBV7-9 to TRBJ2-5; D possibly corresponds to TRBD2 (5 bases). The ends were cut back, 1 base at V and 0 bases at J, with 9 bases in the middle. Per the germline V gene, CDR1 is SEHNR and CDR2 is FQNEAQ (reference sequence). The CDR3 sequence is 15 residues long. The CDR3 DNA sequence: TGTGCCAGCAGCTTAGGAGGGCGAGACCAAGAGACCCAGTACTTC. Translation gives CASSLGGRDQETQYF.

The sample holds a few counts of this clone. The chain employs TRBV7-2 and TRBJ2-7; no definite D call. Trimming took 5 bases from V and 6 from J, leaving 11 bases between them. Germline V gene sequence: CDR1 SGHTA, CDR2 FQGNSA. The CDR3 covers 12 residues. CDR3 DNA: TGTGCCAGCAGCCCTAACTCAGGCGAGCAGTACTTC. Residues: CASSPNSGEQYF.

V and J are TRBV18 and TRBJ1-1, with D perhaps matching TRBD1 (6 bases). The CDR3 runs 14 residues. V was pared by 4 bases and J by 6 bases, with 15 bases between. CDR1 is KGHSH and CDR2 is LQKENI in the germline V gene. CDR3 coding DNA: TGTGCCAGCTCACGTCGGGGGGCCGTGGCTGAAGCTTTCTTT. This translates into CASSRRGAVAEAFF.

The genes are TRBV29-1 and TRBJ1-1, with D unresolved. Germline CDR1 is SQVTM and CDR2 is ANQGSEA. Trimming removed 3 bases from V and 4 bases from J, with 12 bases in between. The CDR3 has 13 amino acids. The CDR3 DNA is TGCAGCGTTGAGGTGGGATTAGGCACTGAAGCTTTCTTT. Translated, it gives CSVEVGLGTEAFF.

The chain joins TRBV4-2 to TRBJ1-2, with TRBD1 identical over 7 bases. Germline V gene lookup returns CDR1 LGHNA and CDR2 YNFKEQ. Trimming took 1 base from V and 3 from J; bases not matched to a gene: 11. The CDR3 contains 17 residues. The CDR3 region is CASSQGFVGTAHYGYTF. The CDR3 DNA reads TGTGCCAGCAGCCAAGGCTTTGTTGGGACAGCTCACTATGGCTACACCTTC.

This chain links TRBV6-5 with TRBJ1-5; 7 bases are a match to TRBD1. The germline V gene has CDR1 MNHEY and CDR2 SVGAGI. This CDR3 comprises 13 residues. V was clipped by 6 bases and J by 5 bases; unmatched bases: 4. The CDR3 loop is CASSPDRDQPQHF. The CDR3 DNA sequence: TGTGCCAGCAGCCCCGACAGGGATCAGCCCCAGCATTTT.

For the CDR3, the DNA is TGTGCCAGCAGTTCCTATTCTAATTCACCCCTCCACTTT. Its protein product is CASSSYSNSPLHF. This chain connects TRBV27 to TRBJ1-6; D unclear. The length of the CDR3 is 13 residues. V dropped 4 bases and J dropped 6 bases, with 7 bases sitting between them. CDR1 is MNHEY and CDR2 is SMNVEV in the germline V gene (reference sequence).

The chain carries TRBV14 and TRBJ1-3; D gene uncertain. The V and J ends lost 4 bases and 4 bases respectively, with 17 bases between them. The germline V gene has CDR1 SGHDN and CDR2 FVKESK. The CDR3 extends over 16 amino acids. The CDR3 is CASSRTPDGRGNTIYF. The CDR3 nucleotides read TGTGCCAGCAGCCGCACCCCCGACGGGAGAGGAAACACCATATATTTT.

J is TRBJ2-1 and V is TRBV5-4, with D perhaps matching TRBD2 (5 bases). The CDR3 covers 15 residues. Germline V gene lookup returns CDR1 SGHNT and CDR2 YYREEE (reference sequence). With 6 bases removed from V and 4 bases from J, the gap between germline ends came to 17 bases. CDR3 sequence (DNA): TGTGCCAGCACCGATAGGGTACGGGGATACAATGAGCAGTTCTTC. Its protein product is CASTDRVRGYNEQFF.

This clone occurred once. The V and J genes are TRBV27 and TRBJ1-1; the D is unclear. The V end lost 3 bases, the J end lost 0 bases, and 5 bases lay between the germline ends. The CDR3 sequence is 13 residues long. The germline CDR1 and CDR2 sequences are MNHEY and SMNVEV (reference sequence). The CDR3 DNA sequence: TGTGCCAGCAGTTTGGGTATGAACACTGAAGCTTTCTTT. The encoded protein is CASSLGMNTEAFF.

This clone was seen a handful of times. V usage is TRBV24-1 and J usage is TRBJ1-2; D unclear. Germline-derived CDR1 and CDR2 are KGHDR and SFDVKD. V was trimmed by 7 bases and J by 4 bases, leaving 9 bases between them. The CDR3 runs to 12 residues. CDR3 amino acids: CATSHPGYGYTF. The DNA for the CDR3 is TGTGCCACCAGCCATCCTGGCTATGGCTACACCTTC.

This chain connects TRBV24-1 to TRBJ2-1; D possibly corresponds to TRBD1 (6 bases). CDR1 is KGHDR, CDR2 SFDVKD, per germline. Trimming stripped 6 bases from V and 7 bases from J, with 18 bases between. The CDR3 totals 15 residues. As DNA, the CDR3 is TGTGCCACCAGTCGAGAGGGGGTCAGGACGAATGAGCAGTTCTTC. Translating gives CATSREGVRTNEQFF.

As for this clone: Distinct nucleotide sequences in the sample also encode this CDR3. The V and J genes are TRBV6-2 or TRBV6-3 and TRBJ1-1, with TRBD1 as a possible D gene (6 bases). Germline loops: CDR1 MNHEY, CDR2 SVGEGT. The CDR3 consists of 14 residues. Trimming shortened V by 0 bases and J by 3 bases, and 8 bases separated the two germline ends. CDR3 loop: CASSYSRGDTEAFF. The CDR3 nucleotides are TGTGCCAGCAGTTACTCCAGGGGCGACACTGAAGCTTTCTTT.

V gene TRBV29-1 combines with J gene TRBJ1-1, with D uncertain. CDR1 and CDR2 from the germline V gene are SQVTM and ANQGSEA. V lost 5 bases to trimming and J lost 4 bases, with 5 bases between them. CDR3 length equals 10 residues. This CDR3 is CSVLGTEAFF. Here the CDR3 DNA reads TGCAGCGTTTTGGGCACTGAAGCTTTCTTT.

This chain connects TRBV18 to TRBJ1-3, with TRBD1 matching over 8 bases. Germline values: CDR1 KGHSH, CDR2 LQKENI. V lost 2 bases to trimming and J lost 4 bases; unmatched junction nucleotides: 10. This CDR3 region has 17 residues. The CDR3 loop reads CASSPDRDRGSGNTIYF. CDR3 DNA sequence: TGTGCCAGCTCACCAGACCGCGACAGGGGTTCGGGAAACACCATATATTTT.

CDR3 bases: TGTGCCAGCAGCCAAGATTCAGGGGAGAGGAATTCACCCCTCCACTTT. This gives the protein CASSQDSGERNSPLHF. J is TRBJ1-6 and V is TRBV3-1 (or the pseudogene TRBV3-2), with D maybe TRBD1 (6 bases). Looked up from germline, CDR1 is LGHDT and CDR2 is YNNKEL (reference sequence). Trimming shortened V by 0 bases and J by 7 bases, and 13 bases separated the two germline ends. CDR3 length: 16 amino acids.

This chain uses TRBV7-2 with TRBJ2-7, with 7 positions matching TRBD2. With V trimmed by 1 base and J by 2 bases, 2 bases remained unmatched. Germline V gene sequence: CDR1 SGHTA, CDR2 FQGNSA. The CDR3 is 14 residues long. This chain's CDR3 is CASSLDAGAYEQYF. Here the CDR3 DNA reads TGTGCCAGCAGCTTAGACGCGGGGGCCTACGAGCAGTACTTC.

The V call is TRBV28, the J call TRBJ1-1, with D possibly matching TRBD1 (6 bases). The CDR3 covers 15 residues. CDR1 MDHEN and CDR2 SYDVKM come from the germline V gene. V was clipped by 3 bases and J by 4 bases, with 15 bases between them. The CDR3 DNA is TGTGCCAGCAGTTTTCGTCGGGGGCTGGCCACTGAAGCTTTCTTT. It encodes CASSFRRGLATEAFF.

V gene TRBV5-1 combines with J gene TRBJ2-3, with TRBD2 as a possible D gene (6 bases). There are 15 residues in the CDR3. Germline V gene sequence: CDR1 SGHRS, CDR2 YFSETQ. Trimming pared 2 bases from V and 0 bases from J, leaving 10 bases between. CDR3 coding DNA: TGCGCCAGCAGCTTACGGGAGTCTAGCACAGATACGCAGTATTTT. Residues: CASSLRESSTDTQYF.